The 10 T cell receptor beta chains below were found in one sample sequenced in a study of OX40 agonist ivuxolimab in advanced cancers. TCRdb keeps only in-frame clones here, not all; method: immunoSEQ multiplex PCR. The table has over 55,000 clones, 65% to 85% seen once. The starting material was CD4+ or CD8+ T cells sorted from blood, obtained in a trial of the OX40 agonist ivuxolimab. The receptor set was obtained from an adult with an advanced solid tumor such as melanoma, head and neck, liver or kidney cancer.

In its sample, this clone was seen once. This chain uses TRBV4-1 with TRBJ2-5; D possibly corresponds to TRBD2 (6 bases). Between the trimmed V and J ends, which lost 3 bases and 5 bases, there was a span of 13 bases. CDR1 MGHRA and CDR2 YSYEKL come from the germline V gene. There are 14 residues in the CDR3. This CDR3 is CASSHGWGDETQYF. CDR3 coding DNA: TGCGCCAGCAGCCATGGTTGGGGGGATGAGACCCAGTACTTC.

The chain couples TRBV2 to TRBJ1-2; D gene uncertain. The length of the CDR3 is 14 residues. V was clipped by 3 bases and J by 0 bases, with 8 bases between them. Germline CDR1 SNHLY, CDR2 FYNNEI. Here the CDR3 DNA reads TGTGCCAGCAGTGATAGGTCAGCTAACTATGGCTACACCTTC. The encoded protein is CASSDRSANYGYTF.

The chain is built from TRBV12-5 and TRBJ2-5; 11 nucleotides agree with TRBD2. V trimming: 6 bases; J trimming: 4 bases; junction bases outside the gene matches: 7. CDR1 is LGHNT and CDR2 is FRNRAP in the germline V gene. The CDR3 loop spans 15 amino acids. CDR3 in DNA: TGTGCTAGTGGCCTGGGGACTAGCGGCGGAGAGACCCAGTACTTC. It translates to CASGLGTSGGETQYF.

CDR3 sequence reads: CASSLGDRGVETQYF. CDR3 bases: TGTGCCAGCAGCTTGGGGGACAGGGGGGTAGAGACCCAGTACTTC. The chain couples TRBV5-6 to TRBJ2-5; 11 bases line up with TRBD1. Germline lookup yields CDR1 SGHDT and CDR2 YYEEEE. The CDR3 covers 15 residues. Unmatched junction bases numbered 2, after V lost 0 bases and J lost 4 bases.

Note on this clone: Within the sample, other DNA sequences also encode this same CDR3. The chain links TRBV5-1 to TRBJ2-1; TRBD1 matches 7 bases. The CDR3 has 15 residues. V dropped 0 bases and J dropped 4; count of bases not matched to a gene: 4. Germline V gene data show CDR1 as SGHRS and CDR2 as YFSETQ. The CDR3 region has the DNA TGCGCCAGCAGCTTGGGCTCGACAGGGTACAATGAGCAGTTCTTC. It is translated as CASSLGSTGYNEQFF. The variable domain in full, with the rest retrieved from reference TRBV5-1 and TRBJ2-1, is KAGVTQTPRYLIKTRGQQVTLSCSPISGHRSVSWYQQTPGQGLQFLFEYFSETQRNKGNFPGRFSGRQFSNSRSEMNVSTLELGDSALYLCASSLGSTGYNEQFFGPGTRLTVL.

The sample holds a few counts of this clone. This chain links TRBV28 with TRBJ2-3, with 12 bases aligning to TRBD2. This CDR3 comprises 15 residues. The J segment lost 5 bases and the V segment lost 5 bases, leaving 5 bases of the junction unmatched. Germline values: CDR1 MDHEN, CDR2 SYDVKM. In DNA, the CDR3 is TGTGCCAGCAGTCGACTAGCGGGAGCCATAGATACGCAGTATTTT. This encodes CASSRLAGAIDTQYF.

The rearrangement links TRBV21-1 to TRBJ2-7; TRBD2, the table's D call, was not compared with the DNA. TRBV21-1 is a known pseudogene. The CDR3 consists of 15 residues. CDR3 nucleotides: TGTGCCAGCAGCAAAGGGTCGGAGGGTATCTACGAGCAGTACGTC. Translated, it gives CASSKGSEGIYEQYV.

The V gene is TRBV18, the J gene TRBJ2-1; either TRBD1 or TRBD2 may fit D (5 bases each). Germline CDR1 KGHSH, CDR2 LQKENI. Deletions cut 0 bases from V and 5 bases from J, with 17 bases between. The CDR3 covers 17 residues. The chain's CDR3 is CASSPPGQIGDHNEQFF. The CDR3 nucleotides read TGTGCCAGCTCACCACCTGGACAAATCGGGGACCACAATGAGCAGTTCTTC.

About this clone: At the DNA level, this CDR3 is encoded by other sequences in the same sample as well. The chain has TRBV5-1 and TRBJ2-1; 7 bases are a match to TRBD2. Germline lookup yields CDR1 SGHRS and CDR2 YFSETQ. With 1 base clipped from V and 2 bases from J, the junction kept 3 bases outside the gene matches. CDR3 length equals 15 residues. The CDR3 region has the DNA TGCGCCAGCAGCTTGTCGAGCGGGGCCTACAATGAGCAGTTCTTC. Translation: CASSLSSGAYNEQFF.

The J gene is TRBJ1-1, the V gene TRBV2; D uncertain. The CDR3 consists of 14 residues. Germline V gene lookup returns CDR1 SNHLY and CDR2 FYNNEI. The germline V and J ends were trimmed by 1 base and 3 bases, with 9 bases remaining between them. The CDR3 DNA reads TGTGCCAGCAGTGAAGACAGAAGGGACACTGAAGCTTTCTTT. As protein: CASSEDRRDTEAFF.